Listed below are T cell receptor beta chains from one sample, sequenced in a study of shared clonotypes between healthy human individuals. Libraries were prepared by immunoSEQ multiplex PCR; TCRdb keeps only in-frame clonotypes and omits some of them. The sample shows 1.5 million to 1.9 million clones, around 98% of them seen only once. Sequenced sample: naive CD4+ T cells sorted from blood. The source of these receptors is a man aged 25-45 years in good health. The CDR3 runs from the conserved cysteine through the conserved F or W. The D gene is left open where the match is weak.

j_call v_call d_call cdr3_aa cdr3_nt
TRBJ2-7 TRBV28 NA CASNPFRESSYEQYF TGTGCCAGCAACCCCTTTCGGGAGTCCAGCTACGAGCAGTACTTC
TRBJ1-1 TRBV7-8 NA CASSLYLREGTEAFF TGTGCCAGCAGCTTATATCTCAGGGAGGGGACTGAAGCTTTCTTT
TRBJ2-7 TRBV11-2 NA CASSLKNRFPGPGEQYF TGTGCCAGCAGCTTAAAAAACAGGTTCCCAGGCCCTGGAGAGCAGTACTTC
TRBJ1-5 TRBV7-9 NA CASSRQDYQPQHF TGTGCCAGCAGCCGACAGGATTATCAGCCCCAGCATTTT
TRBJ2-1 TRBV29-1 NA CSVSRLKTPTPGNEQFF TGCAGCGTGTCACGCCTTAAGACCCCTACTCCGGGCAATGAGCAGTTCTTC
TRBJ2-1 TRBV30 NA CAWTVTTNEQFF TGTGCCTGGACCGTGACTACGAATGAGCAGTTCTTC
TRBJ2-5 TRBV18 TRBD2 CASSASGKRQETQYF TGTGCCAGCTCGGCTAGCGGGAAACGACAAGAGACCCAGTACTTC
TRBJ2-7 TRBV18 NA CASSPGSYEQYF TGTGCCAGCTCACCGGGCTCCTACGAGCAGTACTTC
TRBJ2-3 TRBV19 NA CASSTPDTQYF TGTGCCAGTAGTACCCCAGATACGCAGTATTTT
TRBJ2-3 TRBV28 NA CASSSADTQYF TGTGCCAGCAGCTCCGCAGATACGCAGTATTTT
TRBJ2-7 TRBV28 TRBD2 CASRKEREPYEQYF TGTGCCAGCAGAAAGGAGCGGGAGCCCTACGAGCAGTACTTC
TRBJ1-5 TRBV4-2 NA CASSQGAGNQPQHF TGTGCCAGCAGCCAAGGGGCAGGGAATCAGCCCCAGCATTTT
TRBJ2-7 TRBV7-8 NA CASSLGNFYEQYF TGTGCCAGCAGCTTAGGTAATTTCTACGAGCAGTACTTC
TRBJ1-5 TRBV30 TRBD1 CAWSKGQPNQPQHF TGTGCCTGGAGTAAGGGACAGCCAAATCAGCCCCAGCATTTT
TRBJ2-3 TRBV15 NA CATSRDTRTDTQYF TGTGCCACCAGCAGAGACACTAGGACGGATACGCAGTATTTT
TRBJ1-5 TRBV7-8 NA CASSRGGEPQHF TGTGCCAGCAGCCGGGGGGGGGAGCCCCAGCATTTT
TRBJ2-5 TRBV7-6 NA CASRGQGGSTQETQYF TGTGCCAGCAGAGGTCAGGGGGGGTCGACCCAAGAGACCCAGTACTTC
TRBJ2-7 TRBV11-2 NA CASSSRDKGNEQYF TGTGCCAGCAGCTCCCGGGACAAGGGGAACGAGCAGTACTTC